A selection of T cell receptor beta chains follows, all from one sample in a study of radiation and T cells in renal cell carcinoma. The protocol was immunoSEQ multiplex PCR, while the TCRdb copy is restricted to in-frame clones and leaves out a portion. The sample has 150,000 or so clones, 88% seen once; the top ten hold more than 10%. This sample comprised blood, obtained from a patient whose treatment included radiotherapy and nephrectomy. The receptor source for this set is a woman between 45 and 65 years old with renal cell carcinoma. CDR3s include the opening cysteine and the closing phenylalanine or tryptophan. Each record gives: J gene, V gene, D gene, clone size, CDR3 protein, CDR3 DNA. A D gene is named only where the DNA matches it firmly. Some rows mark clone size as missing; the rest say once, few, many or name a class of expanded clone.

TRBJ1-3	TRBV5-6	-	-	CASSLVPRAAGNTIYF	TGTGCCAGCAGCTTGGTACCCCGGGCCGCTGGAAACACCATATATTTT
TRBJ1-1	TRBV5-1	-	-	CASSLDFLNTEAFF	TGCGCCAGCAGCTTAGATTTCCTGAACACTGAAGCTTTCTTT
TRBJ1-6	TRBV9	TRBD1	-	CASNLGQDNSPLHF	TGTGCCAGCAACTTGGGACAGGATAATTCACCCCTCCACTTT
TRBJ2-7	TRBV6-6	-	once	CASSTTFYEQYF	TGTGCCAGCTCTACGACCTTTTACGAGCAGTACTTC
TRBJ1-1	TRBV30	-	few	CAWSPGGIGTEAFF	TGTGCCTGGAGCCCCGGGGGTATAGGGACTGAAGCTTTCTTT
TRBJ2-3	TRBV5-1	-	-	CASSFGLGGTDTQYF	TGCGCCAGCAGCTTTGGGCTAGGGGGCACAGATACGCAGTATTTT
TRBJ1-2	TRBV5-1	-	-	CASSFESGNYGYTF	TGCGCCAGCAGCTTTGAGTCTGGCAACTATGGCTACACCTTC
TRBJ2-1	TRBV11-1	-	-	CASSLRRGRGNEQFF	TGTGCCAGCAGCTTAAGACGGGGGAGGGGGAATGAGCAGTTCTTC
TRBJ2-3	TRBV7-2	TRBD2	-	CASSFLAGGGADTQYF	TGTGCCAGCAGCTTTCTAGCGGGGGGAGGGGCAGATACGCAGTATTTT
TRBJ2-7	TRBV6-1	-	-	CASSEHGTTYEQYF	TGTGCCAGCAGTGAACACGGAACGACCTACGAGCAGTACTTC
TRBJ1-5	TRBV6-1	-	once	CASSVGNQPQHF	TGTGCCAGCAGTGTAGGCAATCAGCCCCAGCATTTT
TRBJ1-2	TRBV6-5	-	-	CASEGFYGYTF	TGTGCCAGCGAGGGCTTCTATGGCTACACCTTC
TRBJ1-3	TRBV7-8	-	-	CASSLSGAAPGNTIYF	TGTGCCAGCAGCTTATCAGGAGCGGCGCCGGGAAACACCATATATTTT
TRBJ2-7	TRBV29-1	-	-	CSARSGRYEQYF	TGCAGCGCCCGCTCCGGTCGCTACGAGCAGTACTTC
TRBJ2-2	TRBV7-3	TRBD1	-	CASSSQGATGELFF	TGTGCCAGCAGCTCCCAGGGGGCGACCGGGGAGCTGTTTTTT
TRBJ1-1	TRBV25-1	-	-	CASSEWGGSNTEAFF	TGTGCCAGCAGTGAATGGGGGGGCTCGAACACTGAAGCTTTCTTT
TRBJ1-6	TRBV6-6	-	-	CASSYGQLHSPLHF	TGTGCCAGCAGTTACGGACAGCTCCATTCACCCCTCCACTTT
TRBJ1-1	TRBV7-9	TRBD1	-	CASSLQGVNTEAFF	TGTGCCAGCAGCTTACAGGGGGTGAACACTGAAGCTTTCTTT
TRBJ1-5	TRBV6-5	-	-	CASSYKGRRSNQPQHF	TGTGCCAGCAGTTACAAGGGAAGGAGGAGCAATCAGCCCCAGCATTTT
TRBJ2-3	TRBV25-1	TRBD1	-	CASSESTGRDTQYF	TGTGCCAGCAGTGAATCGACAGGGCGCGATACGCAGTATTTT
TRBJ2-7	TRBV18	TRBD2	-	CASASLAGDLYEQYF	TGTGCCAGCGCCTCACTAGCGGGGGACCTCTACGAGCAGTACTTC
TRBJ1-2	TRBV2	-	-	CASSAQGYGYTF	TGTGCCAGCAGTGCGCAGGGCTATGGCTACACCTTC
TRBJ1-3	TRBV6-6	TRBD1	once	CASSYSPTGKSTIYF	TGTGCCAGCAGTTACTCGCCGACAGGGAAGTCGACCATATATTTT
TRBJ1-4	TRBV6-1	TRBD1	-	CASSTGAVGEKLFF	TGTGCCAGCAGTACAGGGGCGGTCGGTGAAAAACTGTTTTTT
TRBJ2-7	TRBV6-1	TRBD1	-	CVSRRDRGSGEQYF	TGTGTCTCCCGCCGTGACAGGGGGAGTGGAGAGCAGTACTTC
TRBJ1-6	TRBV2	-	-	CASSYYTGNSPLHF	TGTGCCAGCAGTTATTACACGGGGAATTCACCCCTCCACTTT
TRBJ2-7	TRBV11-2	TRBD1	-	CASSQGQGNTEQYF	TGTGCCAGCAGCCAGGGACAGGGTAATACTGAACAGTACTTC
TRBJ2-5	TRBV30	-	-	CAWSREQRFQEAQYF	TGTGCCTGGAGTCGGGAGCAGCGGTTCCAAGAGGCCCAGTACTTC